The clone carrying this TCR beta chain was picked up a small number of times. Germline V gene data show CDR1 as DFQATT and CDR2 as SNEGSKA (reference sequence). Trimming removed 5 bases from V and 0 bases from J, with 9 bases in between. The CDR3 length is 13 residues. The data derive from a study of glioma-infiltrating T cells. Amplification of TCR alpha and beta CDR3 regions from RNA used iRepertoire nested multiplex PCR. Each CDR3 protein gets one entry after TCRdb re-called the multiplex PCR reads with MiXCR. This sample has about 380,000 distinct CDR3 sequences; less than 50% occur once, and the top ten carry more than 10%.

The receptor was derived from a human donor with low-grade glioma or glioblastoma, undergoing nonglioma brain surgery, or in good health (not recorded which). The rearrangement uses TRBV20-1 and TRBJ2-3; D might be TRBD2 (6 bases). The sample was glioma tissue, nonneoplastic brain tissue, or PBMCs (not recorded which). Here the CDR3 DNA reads TGCAGTGCTGGGACTTACAGCACAGATACGCAGTATTTT. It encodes CSAGTYSTDTQYF.